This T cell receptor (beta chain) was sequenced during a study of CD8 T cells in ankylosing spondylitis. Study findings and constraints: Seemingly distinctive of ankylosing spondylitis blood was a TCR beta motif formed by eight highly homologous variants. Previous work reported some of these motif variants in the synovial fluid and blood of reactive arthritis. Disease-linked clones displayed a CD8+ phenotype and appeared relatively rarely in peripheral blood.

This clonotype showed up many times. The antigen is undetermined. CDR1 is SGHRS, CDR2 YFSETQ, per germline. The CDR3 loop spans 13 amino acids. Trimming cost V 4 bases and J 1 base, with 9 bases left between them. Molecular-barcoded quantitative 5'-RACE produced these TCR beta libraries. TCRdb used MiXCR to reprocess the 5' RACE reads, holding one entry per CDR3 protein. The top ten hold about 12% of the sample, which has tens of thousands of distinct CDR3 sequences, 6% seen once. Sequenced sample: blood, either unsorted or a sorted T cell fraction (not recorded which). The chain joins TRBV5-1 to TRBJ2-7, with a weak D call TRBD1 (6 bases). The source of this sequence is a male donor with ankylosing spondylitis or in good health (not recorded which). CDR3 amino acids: CASSQGQSYEQYF. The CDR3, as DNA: TGCGCCAGCAGCCAAGGACAGTCCTACGAGCAGTACTTC.